This TCR beta chain was sequenced for a study of T cells in Graves' hyperthyroidism and ophthalmopathy. RNA transcripts served as the template for amplifying TCR beta CDR3 regions. HTBI primers were used for first-round RT-PCR of the TCR CDR3. MiXCR, run by TCRdb on the multiplex PCR reads, gives a single entry per CDR3 protein. This table has hundreds of thousands of distinct CDR3 sequences, less than 15% appearing once. A 10 ml volume of fresh peripheral blood provided the PBMCs. This clonotype came up a few times. Deletions cut 3 bases from V and 1 base from J, with 12 bases between. The CDR3 is 15 residues long. The V gene's germline CDR1 is MGHRA and CDR2 YSYEKL.

The clonotype was recovered from a woman aged 18-30 years with Graves' hyperthyroidism. This chain connects TRBV4-1 to TRBJ1-1; D possibly corresponds to TRBD1 (6 bases). Sequenced sample: blood. In DNA form, the CDR3 reads TGCGCCAGCAGCCAGGGCGAGACAGGGAACACTGAAGCTTTCTTT. It translates to CASSQGETGNTEAFF.